The sequence of this T cell receptor beta chain was determined in a study of OX40 agonist ivuxolimab in advanced cancers. The germline V gene encodes CDR1 MNHEY and CDR2 SVGAGI. Trimming shortened V by 5 bases and J by 1 base, and 8 bases separated the two germline ends. The length of the CDR3 is 14 residues. Only in-frame clones appear in the TCRdb table, and some are missing; sequencing was by immunoSEQ multiplex PCR. The sample comprises about 60,000 clones, over 80% of which are singletons, and over 3.5% rests with the top ten. This specimen was CD4+ or CD8+ T cells sorted from blood, taken in a trial of the OX40 agonist ivuxolimab. This clonotype was obtained from an adult with an advanced solid tumor such as melanoma, head and neck, liver or kidney cancer. This rearrangement joins TRBV6-5 to TRBJ2-2; tentative D call: TRBD1 (5 bases). CDR3 loop: CASSLTENTGELFF. CDR3 sequence (DNA): TGTGCCAGCAGTCTGACAGAGAACACCGGGGAGCTGTTTTTT.